This passage covers 25 T cell receptor beta chains from one sample sequenced in a study of neurological immune-mediated disorders. Each CDR3 protein is one row after TCRdb ran MiXCR on the 5' RACE reads. The profile shows more than 45,000 distinct CDR3 sequences, 3.6% of them singletons. Sequenced sample: PBMCs. The receptors were gathered from a man in his thirties or forties with multiple sclerosis.

There are many counts of this clonotype. The chain uses TRBV20-1 and TRBJ1-1; D perhaps matches TRBD1 (5 bases). The V end lost 5 bases, the J end lost 1 base, and 8 bases lay between the germline ends. Germline assignment: CDR1 DFQATT and CDR2 SNEGSKA (reference sequence). The CDR3 spans 12 residues. CDR3 region: CSAGGTNTEAFF. CDR3 nucleotides: TGCAGTGCTGGGGGAACGAACACTGAAGCTTTCTTT.

This clonotype was counted ten times or more. This rearrangement joins TRBV20-1 to TRBJ1-1; unclear D gene. The CDR3 consists of 14 residues. V shed 3 bases and J shed 2 bases, with 13 bases lying between them. The germline gives CDR1 DFQATT, CDR2 SNEGSKA (reference sequence). CDR3 protein: CSASIFSGNTEAFF. The CDR3 nucleotides are TGCAGTGCTAGTATCTTCAGCGGTAACACTGAAGCTTTCTTT.

This clonotype was counted many times. CDR3 region: CSAERGGDDEKLFF. Here the CDR3 DNA reads TGCAGTGCTGAGAGGGGAGGGGACGATGAAAAACTGTTTTTT. J is TRBJ1-4 and V is TRBV20-1; TRBD1 is a possible D gene (5 bases). Germline V gene data show CDR1 as DFQATT and CDR2 as SNEGSKA (reference sequence). CDR3 length equals 14 residues. V gave up 5 bases and J gave up 6 bases, with 16 bases separating them.

There are many counts of this clonotype. The chain couples TRBV2 to TRBJ2-3; D uncertain. The germline gives CDR1 SNHLY, CDR2 FYNNEI. The CDR3 runs to 15 residues. V lost 1 base and J lost 3, with 11 bases in between. The CDR3 DNA sequence: TGTGCCAGCAGTGAAGGGACCGCCCGAACAGATACGCAGTATTTT. This translates into CASSEGTARTDTQYF.

This clonotype was observed at least ten times. V and J are TRBV29-1 and TRBJ2-1, with D perhaps matching TRBD1 (5 bases). Looked up from germline, CDR1 is SQVTM and CDR2 is ANQGSEA. The CDR3 is 12 amino acids. V was shortened by 8 bases and J by 8 bases, with 16 bases between the two germline ends. CDR3 in DNA: TGCAGCCTTGCTGGCGTGGGGCATGAGCAGTTCTTC. This translates into CSLAGVGHEQFF.

This clonotype was seen at least ten times. The chain joins TRBV5-1 to TRBJ2-3; D gene unclear. CDR1 SGHRS and CDR2 YFSETQ come from the germline V gene. CDR3 length: 12 residues. The V end lost 0 bases, the J end lost 4 bases, and 3 bases lay between the germline ends. The CDR3 spells CASSLGADTQYF. The CDR3 DNA follows: TGCGCCAGCAGCTTGGGTGCAGATACGCAGTATTTT.

This clonotype was seen only a few times. This sequence joins TRBV6-5 and TRBJ1-2; D is undetermined. V was trimmed by 2 bases and J by 6 bases, leaving 13 bases between them. The germline V gene has CDR1 MNHEY and CDR2 SVGAGI. The CDR3 is 14 amino acids. CDR3 protein: CASSYLSAPDGYTF. In DNA form, the CDR3 reads TGTGCCAGCAGTTACCTTAGTGCCCCCGATGGCTACACCTTC.

This clonotype was recorded many times. The V call is TRBV5-1, the J call TRBJ2-1, with 7 bases matching TRBD2. The germline V gene encodes CDR1 SGHRS and CDR2 YFSETQ. The CDR3 contains 15 residues. Losses at the gene ends were 2 bases for V and 0 bases for J; bases not matched to a gene: 2. The chain's CDR3 is CASSFGGSSYNEQFF. In DNA form, the CDR3 reads TGCGCCAGCAGCTTTGGCGGGAGCTCCTACAATGAGCAGTTCTTC.

This clonotype was seen at least ten times. The rearrangement uses TRBV27 and TRBJ2-1; the D gene is possibly TRBD2 (5 bases). The germline V gene encodes CDR1 MNHEY and CDR2 SMNVEV (reference sequence). The CDR3 sequence is 14 residues long. The V end was cut by 7 bases, the J end by 2 bases, with 12 bases between. CDR3: CASKETTTYNEQFF. The CDR3 DNA reads as TGTGCCAGCAAGGAGACTACCACCTACAATGAGCAGTTCTTC.

This clonotype was counted ten times or more. This sequence joins TRBV20-1 and TRBJ2-6; D possibly corresponds to TRBD1 (5 bases). Germline V gene data show CDR1 as DFQATT and CDR2 as SNEGSKA (reference sequence). V lost 2 bases, J lost 0 bases, and 8 bases lay in between. The CDR3 has 15 residues. The CDR3 DNA follows: TGCAGTGCTAGACCCGACAGCTCTGGGGCCAACGTCCTGACTTTC. Its translation: CSARPDSSGANVLTF.

This clonotype was found many times. The chain is built from TRBV3-1 and TRBJ1-1; D gene unclear. The length of the CDR3 is 14 residues. Trimming shortened V by 3 bases and J by 1 base, and 9 bases separated the two germline ends. Germline lookup yields CDR1 LGHDT and CDR2 YNNKEL (reference sequence). CDR3 DNA sequence: TGTGCCAGCAGCCATGGTCCGGGGAACACTGAAGCTTTCTTT. Translating it yields CASSHGPGNTEAFF.

This clonotype was observed a handful of times. A junction end diverges from the germline sequence, so it may reflect a read error. The V and J genes are TRBV11-2 and TRBJ1-5, with 8 bases aligning to TRBD1. This CDR3 has 14 residues. Germline assignment: CDR1 SGHAT and CDR2 FQNNGV. Written as DNA, the CDR3 is TGTGCCAGCAGCACCGGACAGGGCAATCAGCCCCAGAATTTT. This gives the protein CASSTGQGNQPQNF.

This clonotype was seen more than once but under ten times. The CDR3, as DNA: TGTGCCAGCAGTTCCAGCGCCCTGTATGGCTACACCTTC. Translation: CASSSSALYGYTF. This chain uses TRBV6-5 with TRBJ1-2; D gene unclear. Germline CDR1 and CDR2: MNHEY and SVGAGI. The V end lost 4 bases, the J end lost 5 bases, and 11 bases lay between the germline ends. The CDR3 is 13 residues long.

This clonotype was detected many times. The rearrangement uses TRBV9 and TRBJ2-4; D tentatively fits TRBD1 or TRBD2 (5 bases each). The CDR3 spans 17 residues. CDR1 is SGDLS, CDR2 YYNGEE, per germline. Trimming removed 4 bases at V and 4 bases at J, with 21 bases between. This CDR3 is CASSPPGSRYGKNIQYF. The CDR3 DNA reads TGTGCCAGCAGCCCGCCAGGGAGTAGGTATGGTAAAAACATTCAGTACTTC. Full variable domain (outside the CDR3, taken from reference TRBV9 and TRBJ2-4): DSGVTQTPKHLITATGQRVTLRCSPRSGDLSVYWYQQSLDQGLQFLIQYYNGEERAKGNILERFSAQQFPDLHSELNLSSLELGDSALYFCASSPPGSRYGKNIQYFGAGTRLSVL.

This clonotype was seen at least ten times. The chain couples TRBV12-3 or TRBV12-4 to TRBJ2-5; 10 bases agree with TRBD1. Trimming at V came to 4 bases and at J to 10 bases, leaving 12 bases not matched to a gene. The CDR3 has 15 residues. The CDR3 DNA sequence: TGTGCCAGCAGTTCTAATGGACAGGGGGAATTTGGCCAGTACTTC. Amino acids: CASSSNGQGEFGQYF.

This clonotype was detected ten times or more. V and J are TRBV6-2 or TRBV6-3 and TRBJ1-1; 8 bases are shared with TRBD1. After removal of 11 bases from V and 1 base from J, the junction contained 6 bases not matched to a gene. This CDR3 is built from 13 residues. Per germline, CDR1 MNHEY and CDR2 SVGEGT. The CDR3 nucleotides are TGTGCCGTCAGACAGGGGTGGAACACTGAAGCTTTCTTT. This translates into CAVRQGWNTEAFF.

This clonotype was recorded at least ten times. The genes are TRBV10-3 and TRBJ2-7; the match to TRBD2 covers 9 bases. Losses at the gene ends were 0 bases for V and 5 bases for J; bases not matched to a gene: 8. The CDR3 loop spans 16 amino acids. Germline CDR1 and CDR2: ENHRY and SYGVKD. The CDR3 nucleotides read TGTGCCATCAGTGAGTCAGTTATAGCGGGAGCTAACGAGCAGTACTTC. Its protein product is CAISESVIAGANEQYF.

This clonotype was observed at least ten times. J is TRBJ2-5 and V is TRBV7-9, with a possible D match to TRBD2 (6 bases). Trimming removed 5 bases at V and 5 bases at J, with 18 bases between. Germline loops: CDR1 SEHNR, CDR2 FQNEAQ (reference sequence). This CDR3 comprises 15 residues. This CDR3 reads CASSRIGGAGETQYF. The CDR3 bases are TGTGCCAGCAGCCGGATCGGCGGGGCGGGCGAGACCCAGTACTTC.

In this sample, this clonotype turned up many times. The gene calls are TRBV5-1 and TRBJ2-3; 12 nucleotides line up with TRBD2. V dropped 4 bases and J dropped 0; count of bases not matched to a gene: 3. CDR1 is SGHRS and CDR2 is YFSETQ in the germline V gene. The CDR3 runs to 16 residues. In nucleotides, the CDR3 is TGCGCCAGCAGCCTCGGGACTAGCGGGAGCACAGATACGCAGTATTTT. As protein: CASSLGTSGSTDTQYF.

This chain connects TRBV5-6 to TRBJ2-1, with D unresolved. Trimming removed 1 base from V and 2 bases from J, with 4 bases in between. CDR3 size: 13 residues. CDR1 is SGHDT, CDR2 YYEEEE, per germline. The CDR3 loop is CASSLRTYNEQFF. The CDR3 DNA sequence: TGTGCCAGCAGCTTGCGAACCTACAATGAGCAGTTCTTC.

This clonotype has ten or more counts. V is TRBV29-1 and J is TRBJ1-1; 7 nucleotides agree with TRBD1. This CDR3 has 14 residues. V trimming: 6 bases; J trimming: 4 bases; junction bases outside the gene matches: 11. In germline, CDR1 is SQVTM, CDR2 ANQGSEA. The CDR3 nucleotides read TGCAGCGTGGACACAGGGGAGAAGGGCACTGAAGCTTTCTTT. Translating gives CSVDTGEKGTEAFF. Using reference TRBV29-1 and TRBJ1-1 for the parts outside the CDR3, the full variable domain is SAVISQKPSRDICQRGTSLTIQCQVDSQVTMMFWYRQQPGQSLTLIATANQGSEATYESGFVIDKFPISRPNLTFSTLTVSNMSPEDSSIYLCSVDTGEKGTEAFFGQGTRLTVV.

This clonotype was seen ten or more times. The CDR3 DNA is TGTGCCAGCAGCGAGGGAGTCTACGAGCAGTACTTC. This encodes CASSEGVYEQYF. This chain connects TRBV28 to TRBJ2-7; tentative D call: TRBD2 (5 bases). Trimming took 6 bases from V and 3 from J, leaving 9 bases between them. The CDR3 has 12 residues. CDR1 and CDR2 from the germline V gene are MDHEN and SYDVKM.

The chain is built from TRBV5-1 and TRBJ2-7, with TRBD1 identical over 9 bases. This CDR3 spans 14 amino acids. CDR1 is SGHRS and CDR2 is YFSETQ in the germline V gene. Trimming took 3 bases from V and 3 from J; bases not matched to a gene: 4. The CDR3 loop reads CASSSTTGGYEQYF. CDR3 sequence (DNA): TGCGCCAGCAGCTCGACGACAGGGGGCTACGAGCAGTACTTC. Based on the CDR3 plus reference TRBV5-1 and TRBJ2-7, the full variable domain is KAGVTQTPRYLIKTRGQQVTLSCSPISGHRSVSWYQQTPGQGLQFLFEYFSETQRNKGNFPGRFSGRQFSNSRSEMNVSTLELGDSALYLCASSSTTGGYEQYFGPGTRLTVT.

This clonotype was observed at least ten times. V is TRBV27 and J is TRBJ1-1, with D possibly matching TRBD1 (6 bases). CDR3 length: 14 amino acids. The germline V gene encodes CDR1 MNHEY and CDR2 SMNVEV (reference sequence). V dropped 8 bases and J dropped 4 bases, with 17 bases sitting between them. CDR3 coding DNA: TGTGCCAGCTGCGCGGCAGGGGAGAGCACTGAAGCTTTCTTT. Encoded protein: CASCAAGESTEAFF.

There are many counts of this clonotype. The rearrangement uses TRBV5-1 and TRBJ1-1; 9 nucleotides line up with TRBD1. J was trimmed by 2 bases and V by 2 bases; bases with no gene match: 1. Germline values: CDR1 SGHRS, CDR2 YFSETQ. The CDR3 totals 14 residues. The CDR3 sequence is CASSLQGANTEAFF. CDR3 bases: TGCGCCAGCAGCTTACAGGGGGCCAACACTGAAGCTTTCTTT.